This TCR beta chain was retrieved from a study of T cell repertoires in cytomegalovirus infection. This clonotype was seen ten or more times. A single record per CDR3 protein comes from TCRdb applying MiXCR to the reads. Among about 360,000 distinct CDR3 sequences listed, about a sixth were seen once. This CDR3 is built from 14 residues. Germline-derived CDR1 and CDR2 are LGHNT and FRNRAP. Between the trimmed V and J ends, which lost 1 base and 5 bases, there was a span of 9 bases. The material sequenced was PBMCs. This TCR derives from a human donor in good health (CMV status not recorded). Some clones in this sample may be carry-over from other donors' samples. This chain uses TRBV12-5 with TRBJ1-5, with D possibly matching TRBD1 (5 bases). The CDR3 loop is CASGLGTGDQPQHF. The CDR3, as DNA: TGTGCTAGTGGTTTGGGAACAGGTGATCAGCCCCAGCATTTT.